The 17 T cell receptor beta chains given below trace back to one sample, sequenced in a study of PD-1 blockade in classical Hodgkin lymphoma. The repertoire was sequenced with immunoSEQ multiplex PCR; TCRdb's copy has only in-frame clones and lacks some. The table includes roughly 55,000 clones, over 70% detected once. Every patient was affected by relapse after autologous stem cell transplantation, while exposure to brentuximab vedotin was not uniform. The sample in question was peripheral blood mononuclear cells (PBMCs), obtained at baseline. The origin of the receptors is a human donor with classical Hodgkin lymphoma.

This sequence joins TRBV9 and TRBJ2-3, with D tentatively TRBD1 (5 bases). CDR3 size: 20 residues. Germline V gives CDR1 SGDLS, CDR2 YYNGEE. The V and J ends lost 0 bases and 2 bases respectively, with 25 bases between them. The CDR3 region is CASSVAGSPPYDRDTDTQYF. CDR3 sequence (DNA): TGTGCCAGCAGCGTAGCCGGATCACCCCCCTACGACAGAGACACAGATACGCAGTATTTT.

The genes are TRBV14 and TRBJ2-7; D is perhaps TRBD2 (6 bases). The ends were cut back, 1 base at V and 4 bases at J, with 11 bases in the middle. CDR1 and CDR2 from the germline V gene are SGHDN and FVKESK. The length of the CDR3 is 14 residues. The chain's CDR3 is CASSQVFGGYEQYF. Here the CDR3 DNA reads TGTGCCAGCAGCCAAGTTTTTGGAGGGTACGAGCAGTACTTC.

The chain couples TRBV29-1 to TRBJ2-7; 9 bases map to TRBD2. Trimming took 3 bases from V and 3 from J; bases not matched to a gene: 6. The CDR3 is 14 residues long. Germline CDR1 is SQVTM and CDR2 is ANQGSEA. As DNA, the CDR3 is TGCAGCGTTGAGGTGGCGGGAGGGATCTACGAGCAGTACTTC. Its translation is CSVEVAGGIYEQYF.

The V gene is TRBV2, the J gene TRBJ2-2, with TRBD2 as a possible D gene (5 bases). This CDR3 has 13 amino acids. Trimming left V 10 bases short and J 6 bases short, with 15 bases between. CDR1 and CDR2 (germline): SNHLY, FYNNEI. CDR3 coding DNA: TGTGCCACTAAGGACTCCCGGGCCGGGGAGCTGTTTTTT. Its protein product is CATKDSRAGELFF.

This rearrangement joins TRBV6-6 to TRBJ1-1; 7 bases fit TRBD1. The V gene's germline CDR1 is MNHNY and CDR2 SVGAGI (reference sequence). Trimming removed 4 bases from V and 2 bases from J; junction bases left unmatched: 7. CDR3 length: 15 amino acids. The CDR3 is CASSFGQERNTEAFF. CDR3 in DNA: TGTGCCAGCAGTTTCGGACAGGAGAGAAACACTGAAGCTTTCTTT.

The J gene is TRBJ1-5, the V gene TRBV19; 7 positions agree with TRBD1. Germline V gene data show CDR1 as LNHDA and CDR2 as SQIVND (reference sequence). With 3 bases clipped from V and 4 bases from J, the junction kept 3 bases outside the gene matches. CDR3 length equals 14 residues. The CDR3 DNA reads TGTGCCAGTAGTATGGGGACAGCAAATCAGCCCCAGCATTTT. It translates to CASSMGTANQPQHF.

V gene TRBV7-9 combines with J gene TRBJ1-1; a possible D gene is TRBD1 (6 bases). Per germline, CDR1 SEHNR and CDR2 FQNEAQ (reference sequence). The length of the CDR3 is 15 residues. The V end lost 1 base, the J end lost 0 bases, and 9 bases lay between the germline ends. The CDR3 DNA sequence: TGTGCCAGCAGCTTAGGGCAGGGGCTGAACACTGAAGCTTTCTTT. It yields the protein CASSLGQGLNTEAFF.

This chain links TRBV7-8 with TRBJ2-5; D not certain. From germline, CDR1 is SGHVS and CDR2 FQNEAQ. The CDR3 consists of 18 residues. V dropped 0 bases and J dropped 1 base, with 18 bases sitting between them. CDR3 nucleotide sequence: TGTGCCAGCAGCTTAGCTGGACCCCTCTTTACCACCCAAGAGACCCAGTACTTC. It yields the protein CASSLAGPLFTTQETQYF.

The genes are TRBV19 and TRBJ2-1; 10 positions agree with TRBD1. The CDR3 is made up of 14 amino acids. Germline CDR1 and CDR2: LNHDA and SQIVND (reference sequence). V shed 6 bases, J shed 7 bases, and the junction held 6 bases outside the gene matches. CDR3 sequence (DNA): TGTGCCAGTAGACTTCCGGGACAGGGGAATGAGCAGTTCTTC. The encoded protein is CASRLPGQGNEQFF.

This CDR3 is CASSEGGSNQPQHF. Here the CDR3 DNA reads TGCGCCAGCAGTGAAGGGGGTAGCAATCAGCCCCAGCATTTT. V gene TRBV10-2 combines with J gene TRBJ1-5, with a tentative D call TRBD1 (6 bases). The CDR3 extends over 14 amino acids. CDR1 and CDR2 from the germline V gene are WSHSY and SAAADI. V dropped 3 bases and J dropped 0 bases, with 6 bases sitting between them.

The chain recombines TRBV19 with TRBJ1-1; 11 bases align to TRBD1. With V trimmed by 4 bases and J by 12 bases, 16 bases remained unmatched. CDR3 length equals 16 residues. Germline V gives CDR1 LNHDA, CDR2 SQIVND (reference sequence). The CDR3 sequence is CASSSGQGAGPGVSFF. The CDR3 nucleotides read TGTGCCAGTAGTAGCGGACAGGGGGCCGGTCCGGGTGTTTCTTTCTTT.

The chain joins TRBV5-1 to TRBJ2-5, with a possible D match to TRBD2 (6 bases). The CDR3 contains 14 residues. Germline assignment: CDR1 SGHRS and CDR2 YFSETQ. Trimming took off 4 bases at V and 5 bases at J, with 15 bases between the two ends. The CDR3 loop reads CASSAPGVWETQYF. CDR3 in DNA: TGCGCCAGCAGCGCTCCGGGGGTGTGGGAGACCCAGTACTTC.

Details on this clone: Compared with germline, one end of the junction differs, possibly owing to a read error. The chain recombines TRBV25-1 with TRBJ1-5; no firm D call. Germline V gives CDR1 MGHDK, CDR2 SYGVNS. The CDR3 is 12 residues long. CDR3 sequence: CASSEYEEPQHF. The CDR3 coding sequence is TGTGCCAGCAGCGAATATGAGGAGCCCCAGCATTTT.

V is TRBV6-4 and J is TRBJ2-3; the match to TRBD2 covers 8 bases. Germline V gene lookup returns CDR1 MRHNA and CDR2 SNTAGT. V dropped 3 bases and J dropped 4; count of bases not matched to a gene: 9. The CDR3 contains 16 residues. CDR3: CASSEDTSGRADTQYF. The CDR3 bases are TGTGCCAGCAGTGAGGACACTAGCGGCAGAGCAGATACGCAGTATTTT.

The chain employs TRBV21-1 and TRBJ2-1; the D call of TRBD1 is as the table states it, not checked on the DNA. TRBV21-1 constitutes a pseudogene. The CDR3 covers 13 residues. DNA of the CDR3: TGTGCCAGCAGCCGCCGACAGGTAGTGCCCTTGGTCTTC. Translation: CASSRRQVVPLVF.

The J gene is TRBJ2-3, the V gene TRBV27; 7 nucleotides align to TRBD1. This CDR3 contains 14 residues. The trim removed 6 bases at V and 2 bases at J, leaving 5 bases unmatched. In germline, CDR1 is MNHEY, CDR2 SMNVEV (reference sequence). CDR3 region: CASRNRGPTDTQYF. The CDR3 DNA reads TGTGCCAGCAGGAACAGGGGCCCCACAGATACGCAGTATTTT.

CDR3 DNA sequence: TGCGCCAGCAGCTTGGCGCGGGGGGCGGACTACGAGCAGTACTTC. It specifies CASSLARGADYEQYF. The V gene is TRBV5-1, the J gene TRBJ2-7; 8 bases match TRBD2. CDR3 length: 15 amino acids. Germline values: CDR1 SGHRS, CDR2 YFSETQ. The V segment lost 0 bases and the J segment 3 bases; nucleotides outside the gene matches: 5.